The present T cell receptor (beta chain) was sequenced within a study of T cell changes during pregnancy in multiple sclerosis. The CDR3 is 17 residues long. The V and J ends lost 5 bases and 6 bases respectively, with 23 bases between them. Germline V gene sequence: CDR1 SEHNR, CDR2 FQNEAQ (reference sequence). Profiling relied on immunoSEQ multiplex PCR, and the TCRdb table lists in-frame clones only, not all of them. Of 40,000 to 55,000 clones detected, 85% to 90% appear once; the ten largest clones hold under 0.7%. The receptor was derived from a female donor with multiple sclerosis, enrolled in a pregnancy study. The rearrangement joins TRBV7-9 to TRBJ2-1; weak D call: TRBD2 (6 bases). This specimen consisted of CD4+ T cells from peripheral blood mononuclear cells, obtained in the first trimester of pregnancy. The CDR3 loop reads CASSPTKRVARGNEQFF. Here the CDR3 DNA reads TGTGCCAGCAGCCCAACCAAGCGGGTGGCCCGTGGCAATGAGCAGTTCTTC.